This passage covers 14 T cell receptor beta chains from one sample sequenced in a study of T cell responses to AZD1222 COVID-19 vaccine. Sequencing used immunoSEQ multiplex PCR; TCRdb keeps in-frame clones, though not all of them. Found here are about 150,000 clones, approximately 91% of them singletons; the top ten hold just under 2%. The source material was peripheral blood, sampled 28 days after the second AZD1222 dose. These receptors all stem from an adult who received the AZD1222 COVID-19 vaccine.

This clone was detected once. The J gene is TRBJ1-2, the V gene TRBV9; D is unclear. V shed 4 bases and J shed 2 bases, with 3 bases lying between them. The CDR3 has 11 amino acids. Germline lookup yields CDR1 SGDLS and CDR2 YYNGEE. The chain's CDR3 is CASSINYGYTF. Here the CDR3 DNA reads TGTGCCAGCAGCATAAACTATGGCTACACCTTC. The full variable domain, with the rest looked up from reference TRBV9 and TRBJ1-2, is DSGVTQTPKHLITATGQRVTLRCSPRSGDLSVYWYQQSLDQGLQFLIQYYNGEERAKGNILERFSAQQFPDLHSELNLSSLELGDSALYFCASSINYGYTFGSGTRLTVV.

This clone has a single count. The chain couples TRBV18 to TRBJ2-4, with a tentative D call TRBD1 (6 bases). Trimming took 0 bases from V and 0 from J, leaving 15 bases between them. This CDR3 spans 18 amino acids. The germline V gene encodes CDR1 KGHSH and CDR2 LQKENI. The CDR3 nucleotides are TGTGCCAGCTCACCACCGCTCCGGACAGACCTAGCCAAAAACATTCAGTACTTC. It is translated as CASSPPLRTDLAKNIQYF. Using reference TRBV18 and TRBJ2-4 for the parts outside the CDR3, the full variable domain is NAGVMQNPRHLVRRRGQEARLRCSPMKGHSHVYWYRQLPEEGLKFMVYLQKENIIDESGMPKERFSAEFPKEGPSILRIQQVVRGDSAAYFCASSPPLRTDLAKNIQYFGAGTRLSVL.

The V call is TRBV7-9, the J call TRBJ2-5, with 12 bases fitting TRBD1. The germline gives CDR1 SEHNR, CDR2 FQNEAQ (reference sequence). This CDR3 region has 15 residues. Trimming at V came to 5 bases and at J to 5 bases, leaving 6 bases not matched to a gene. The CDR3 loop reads CASSAGQGARETQYF. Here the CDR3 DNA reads TGTGCCAGCAGCGCGGGACAGGGGGCCCGGGAGACCCAGTACTTC.

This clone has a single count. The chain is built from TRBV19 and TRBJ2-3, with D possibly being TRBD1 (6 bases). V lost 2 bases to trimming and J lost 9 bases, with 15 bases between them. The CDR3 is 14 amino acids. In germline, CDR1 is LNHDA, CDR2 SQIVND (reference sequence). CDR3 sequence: CASSISVGQGTQYF. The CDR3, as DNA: TGTGCCAGTAGTATATCAGTGGGACAAGGGACGCAGTATTTT.

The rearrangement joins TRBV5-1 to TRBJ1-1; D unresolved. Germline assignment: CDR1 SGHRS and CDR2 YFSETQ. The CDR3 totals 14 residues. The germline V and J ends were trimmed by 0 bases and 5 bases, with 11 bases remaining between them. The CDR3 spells CASSLGGGGTEAFF. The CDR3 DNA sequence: TGCGCCAGCAGCTTGGGCGGAGGCGGGACTGAAGCTTTCTTT.

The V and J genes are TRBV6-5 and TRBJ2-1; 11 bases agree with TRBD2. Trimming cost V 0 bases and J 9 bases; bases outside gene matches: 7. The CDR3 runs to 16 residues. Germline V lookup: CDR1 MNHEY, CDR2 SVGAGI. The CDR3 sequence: CASSYSGSGRGSEQFF. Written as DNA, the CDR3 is TGTGCCAGCAGTTACTCAGGTAGCGGGAGGGGAAGTGAGCAGTTCTTC.

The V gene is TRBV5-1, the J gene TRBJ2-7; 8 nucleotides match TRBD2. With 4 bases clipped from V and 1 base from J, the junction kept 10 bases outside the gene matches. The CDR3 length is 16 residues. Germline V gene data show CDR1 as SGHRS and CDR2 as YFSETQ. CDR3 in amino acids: CASSPEPGLDSYEQYF. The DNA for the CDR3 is TGCGCCAGCAGCCCAGAGCCGGGACTAGATTCCTACGAGCAGTACTTC.

The DNA of the CDR3 is TGTGCCAGCAGGAACCTCGGGAGGAACACTGAAGCTTTCTTT. It yields the protein CASRNLGRNTEAFF. The chain links TRBV6-6 to TRBJ1-1; unclear D gene. Between the trimmed V and J ends, which lost 6 bases and 1 base, there was a span of 12 bases. The CDR3 spans 14 residues. CDR1 MNHNY and CDR2 SVGAGI come from the germline V gene (reference sequence).

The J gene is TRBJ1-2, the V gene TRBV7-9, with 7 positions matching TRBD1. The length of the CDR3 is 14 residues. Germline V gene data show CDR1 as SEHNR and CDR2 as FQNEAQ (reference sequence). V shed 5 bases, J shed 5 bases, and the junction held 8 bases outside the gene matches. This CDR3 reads CASSKQGSGYGYTF. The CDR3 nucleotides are TGTGCCAGCAGCAAACAGGGGTCTGGGTATGGCTACACCTTC.

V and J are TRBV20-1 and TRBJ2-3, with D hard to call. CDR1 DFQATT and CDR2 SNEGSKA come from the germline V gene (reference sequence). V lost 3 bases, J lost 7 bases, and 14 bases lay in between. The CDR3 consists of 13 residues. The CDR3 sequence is CSASVGSRNTQYF. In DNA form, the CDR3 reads TGCAGTGCTAGTGTGGGGTCTCGCAATACGCAGTATTTT.

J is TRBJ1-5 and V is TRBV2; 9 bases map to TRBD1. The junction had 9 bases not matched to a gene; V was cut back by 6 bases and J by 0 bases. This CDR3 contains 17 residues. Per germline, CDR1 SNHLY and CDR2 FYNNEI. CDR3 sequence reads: CASSHDRGGNSNQPQHF. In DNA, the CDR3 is TGTGCCAGCAGCCATGACAGGGGGGGAAATAGCAATCAGCCCCAGCATTTT.

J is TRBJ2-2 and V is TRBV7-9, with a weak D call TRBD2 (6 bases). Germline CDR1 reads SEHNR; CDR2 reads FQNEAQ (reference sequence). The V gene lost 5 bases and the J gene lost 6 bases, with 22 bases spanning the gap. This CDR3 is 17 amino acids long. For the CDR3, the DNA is TGTGCCAGCAGCGGAGGGCCGTGGCGCTCCATGTCCGGGGAGCTGTTTTTT. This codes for CASSGGPWRSMSGELFF.

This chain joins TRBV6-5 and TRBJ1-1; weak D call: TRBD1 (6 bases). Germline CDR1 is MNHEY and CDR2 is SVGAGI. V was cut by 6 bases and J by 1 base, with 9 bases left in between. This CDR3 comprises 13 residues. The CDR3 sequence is CASSRQENTEAFF. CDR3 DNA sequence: TGTGCCAGCAGCCGACAGGAGAACACTGAAGCTTTCTTT.

The CDR3 region is CASSPWTGDGNSPLHF. For the CDR3, the DNA is TGTGCCAGCAGCCCGTGGACAGGGGACGGTAATTCACCCCTCCACTTT. The chain joins TRBV5-5 to TRBJ1-6; 9 positions match TRBD1. There are 16 residues in the CDR3. Germline V gene sequence: CDR1 SGHKS, CDR2 YYEKEE (reference sequence). V dropped 4 bases and J dropped 6; count of bases not matched to a gene: 8.